This T cell receptor beta chain was profiled in a study of T-cell reconstitution after alpha-beta-depleted transplantation in children. Germline CDR1 SGHRS, CDR2 YFSETQ. Trimming shortened V by 8 bases and J by 1 base, and 12 bases separated the two germline ends. There are 13 residues in the CDR3. Researchers prepared the TCRbeta library using unique molecular identifiers, the study reports. TCRdb recomputed calls from the PCR reads with MiXCR, one row per CDR3 protein. The sample has around 250,000 distinct CDR3 sequences; almost 10% are singletons. This clonotype was counted many times. The source was PBMCs from the stem cell graft donor, collected from the stem cell graft. The chain recombines TRBV5-1 with TRBJ1-1; perhaps TRBD1 as D (6 bases). This clonotype originated in a human donor who donated a stem cell graft to a child with SCID. CDR3 bases: TGCGCCAGTAGTGGGGGACAGAACACTGAAGCTTTCTTT. Translated, it gives CASSGGQNTEAFF. The full variable domain, in which reference TRBV5-1 and TRBJ1-1 provide the parts outside the CDR3, is KAGVTQTPRYLIKTRGQQVTLSCSPISGHRSVSWYQQTPGQGLQFLFEYFSETQRNKGNFPGRFSGRQFSNSRSEMNVSTLELGDSALYLCASSGGQNTEAFFGQGTRLTVV.